Many counts were recorded for the clone carrying this T cell receptor beta chain. Its antigen is not identified. TCRdb fed the reads into MiXCR, producing one record per CDR3 protein. The table has roughly 990,000 distinct CDR3 sequences, around 30% seen once; the top ten hold about 14%. The CDR3 runs 16 residues. CDR1 is SGHTA and CDR2 is FQGNSA in the germline V gene. V was clipped by 4 bases and J by 2 bases, with 15 bases between them. The data were taken from a study of T cell repertoires in cytomegalovirus infection. Regarding the study as a whole: Carriers of CMV plus the relevant HLA were identified by cumulative public TCR beta family frequency.

J is TRBJ1-5 and V is TRBV7-2, with D possibly being TRBD1 (6 bases). The source material was cultured CD8+ T cells from PBMCs, sampled from culture after CMV antigen stimulation. This TCR was recovered from a human donor in good health (CMV status not recorded). Some clones in this sample may be carry-over from other donors' samples. The CDR3 here is CASSSQGKGGNQPQHF. As DNA, the CDR3 is TGTGCCAGCAGCTCTCAGGGGAAGGGAGGCAATCAGCCCCAGCATTTT.